The sequence of this TCR beta chain was determined in a study of T cells after yellow fever vaccination. Overall study results and limits: Abundant clonotypes (contaminants from the bulk population) could be present in FACS-sorted repertoires. A small proportion of clonotypes was detected in both the CD4 and CD8 compartments.

Concerning this clonotype itself: Its antigen remains unidentified.

Germline V gene sequence: CDR1 SGHTA, CDR2 FQGNSA. The V and J ends lost 3 bases and 1 base, in that order; junction bases with no gene match: 4. This CDR3 has 17 amino acids. 5'RACE template switching produced TCR cDNA carrying a universal primer site and UMIs. Each CDR3 protein is one row after TCRdb ran MiXCR on the 5' RACE reads. The sample has just over 250,000 distinct CDR3 sequences, around 4.9% seen once; the top ten hold 3% to 4%. The sequencing here drew on CD4+ T cells sorted from PBMCs, taken on the day of the yellow fever booster vaccination. This TCR derives from a young man who received the YFV17D yellow fever vaccine. The chain combines TRBV7-2 with TRBJ2-5; 14 bases match TRBD2. CDR3 protein: CASSFGLAGGIQETQYF. The CDR3 DNA follows: TGTGCCAGCAGCTTCGGACTAGCGGGGGGTATCCAAGAGACCCAGTACTTC. The whole variable domain, filled in from reference TRBV7-2 and TRBJ2-5, reads GAGVSQSPSNKVTEKGKDVELRCDPISGHTALYWYRQSLGQGLEFLIYFQGNSAPDKSGLPSDRFSAERTGGSVSTLTIQRTQQEDSAVYLCASSFGLAGGIQETQYFGPGTRLLVL.